Shown below are 30 T cell receptor beta chains from a single sample sequenced in a study of T cell responses to AZD1222 COVID-19 vaccine. Profiling relied on immunoSEQ multiplex PCR, and the TCRdb table lists in-frame clones only, not all of them. The sample lists more than 85,000 clones; approximately 86% were seen once. This sample comprised peripheral blood, obtained on day 0 of AZD1222 vaccination. The receptors derive from an adult in good health.

The chain carries TRBV7-2 and TRBJ2-2, with no clear D. Trimming pared 3 bases from V and 1 base from J, leaving 6 bases between. Germline V gene lookup returns CDR1 SGHTA and CDR2 FQGNSA. This CDR3 is 14 amino acids long. Here the CDR3 reads CASSFERNTGELFF. The CDR3 DNA sequence: TGTGCCAGCAGCTTTGAGAGGAACACCGGGGAGCTGTTTTTT.

The chain carries TRBV4-1 and TRBJ1-4, with D unresolved. Trimming shortened V by 4 bases and J by 4 bases, and 7 bases separated the two germline ends. The CDR3 sequence is 13 residues long. From germline, CDR1 is MGHRA and CDR2 YSYEKL. The CDR3 region is CASSPTVNEKLFF. CDR3 bases: TGCGCCAGCAGCCCGACGGTTAATGAAAAACTGTTTTTT.

This chain joins TRBV5-1 and TRBJ1-2; TRBD1 aligns across 9 bases. The CDR3 covers 12 residues. The germline V gene encodes CDR1 SGHRS and CDR2 YFSETQ. With 4 bases clipped from V and 6 bases from J, the junction kept 1 base outside the gene matches. CDR3 bases: TGCGCCAGCAGCCGGGACAGGGATGGCTACACCTTC. Translated: CASSRDRDGYTF.

The V call is TRBV9, the J call TRBJ1-1; D unclear. V gave up 0 bases and J gave up 0 bases, with 18 bases separating them. The CDR3 runs to 18 residues. CDR1 SGDLS and CDR2 YYNGEE come from the germline V gene. In DNA, the CDR3 is TGTGCCAGCAGCGTAGGGCCGGGAGGCGGGCCTTTGAACACTGAAGCTTTCTTT. It yields the protein CASSVGPGGGPLNTEAFF.

This clone was detected only once. The genes are TRBV29-1 and TRBJ2-3; a weak D match, TRBD2 (7 bases). Trimming took 7 bases from V and 4 from J, leaving 18 bases between them. CDR1 is SQVTM and CDR2 is ANQGSEA in the germline V gene. This CDR3 comprises 14 residues. CDR3 protein: CSATDGGAADTQYF. For the CDR3, the DNA is TGCAGCGCCACTGATGGGGGGGCTGCAGATACGCAGTATTTT.

The rearrangement uses TRBV7-6 and TRBJ1-2; 9 nucleotides align to TRBD1. The ends lost 1 base at V and 4 bases at J; junction bases unmatched: 7. Germline CDR1 and CDR2: SGHVS and FNYEAQ. This CDR3 has 16 amino acids. The CDR3 reads CASSLGVLGQGYGYTF. The CDR3 DNA is TGTGCCAGCAGCTTAGGGGTTCTGGGACAGGGCTATGGCTACACCTTC.

There are a few counts of this clone. The genes are TRBV6-2 or TRBV6-3 and TRBJ2-7; a possible D gene is TRBD1 (6 bases). Trimming cost V 3 bases and J 2 bases, with 20 bases left between them. This CDR3 is 17 amino acids long. Germline CDR1 is MNHEY and CDR2 is SVGEGT. This CDR3 is CASSYREWWDTTYEQYF. The CDR3 bases are TGTGCCAGCAGTTATCGTGAGTGGTGGGACACCACCTACGAGCAGTACTTC.

The rearrangement uses TRBV5-4 and TRBJ1-2, with 8 nucleotides matching TRBD1. Trimming cost V 2 bases and J 7 bases; bases outside gene matches: 7. Germline V gene sequence: CDR1 SGHNT, CDR2 YYREEE (reference sequence). The CDR3 runs to 14 residues. The CDR3 sequence: CASSFRQGASGYTF. Here the CDR3 DNA reads TGTGCCAGCAGCTTCCGGCAGGGGGCGTCTGGCTACACCTTC.

The chain recombines TRBV18 with TRBJ2-2; perhaps TRBD1 as D (5 bases). The ends were cut back, 4 bases at V and 6 bases at J, with 18 bases in the middle. Germline values: CDR1 KGHSH, CDR2 LQKENI. This CDR3 has 16 amino acids. The CDR3 DNA reads as TGTGCCAGCTCACTTCGGACGCAGGGCCAGGCCGGGGAGCTGTTTTTT. As protein: CASSLRTQGQAGELFF.

J is TRBJ2-7 and V is TRBV3-1 (or the pseudogene TRBV3-2), with 12 bases matching TRBD2. Germline CDR1 and CDR2: LGHDT and YNNKEL (reference sequence). Unmatched junction bases numbered 7, after V lost 2 bases and J lost 2 bases. CDR3 size: 17 residues. In DNA, the CDR3 is TGTGCCAGCAGCCAATCTAGCGGGAGGGCCTGGACCTACGAGCAGTACTTC. Translated: CASSQSSGRAWTYEQYF.

The chain has TRBV11-2 and TRBJ1-6; D remains ambiguous. Germline CDR1 SGHAT, CDR2 FQNNGV. Trimming took 0 bases from V and 4 from J, leaving 7 bases between them. This CDR3 spans 15 amino acids. Here the CDR3 DNA reads TGTGCCAGCAGCTTAGATGGACTGTATAATTCACCCCTCCACTTT. Translated: CASSLDGLYNSPLHF.

This rearrangement joins TRBV7-2 to TRBJ1-1, with D possibly being TRBD1 (5 bases). Germline CDR1 SGHTA, CDR2 FQGNSA. Trimming shortened V by 1 base and J by 10 bases, and 13 bases separated the two germline ends. This CDR3 spans 13 amino acids. The CDR3 DNA follows: TGTGCCAGCAGCTTAGGCCCCGAAAGGGGAGCTTTCTTT. It encodes CASSLGPERGAFF.

This CDR3 reads CASSYSIAGVYNEQFF. Here the CDR3 DNA reads TGTGCCAGCAGTTACTCGATAGCGGGAGTGTACAATGAGCAGTTCTTC. The rearrangement joins TRBV6-5 to TRBJ2-1; 9 bases are a match to TRBD2. This CDR3 has 16 residues. CDR1 is MNHEY and CDR2 is SVGAGI in the germline V gene. V shed 0 bases, J shed 4 bases, and the junction held 4 bases outside the gene matches.

The V call is TRBV4-3, the J call TRBJ2-1; TRBD2 matches 11 bases. The V gene end was trimmed by 0 bases and the J gene end by 2 bases; junction bases not matched to a gene: 6. Germline V CDR1 and CDR2: LGHNA, YSLEER. This CDR3 region has 18 residues. CDR3: CASSQEASGRRAYNEQFF. The CDR3 nucleotides read TGCGCCAGCAGCCAAGAGGCTAGCGGGAGGCGCGCCTACAATGAGCAGTTCTTC.

This clone was counted a few times. The chain uses TRBV5-6 and TRBJ2-7; tentative D call: TRBD2 (6 bases). The V gene lost 4 bases and the J gene lost 4 bases, with 9 bases spanning the gap. CDR1 SGHDT and CDR2 YYEEEE come from the germline V gene. The CDR3 contains 12 residues. The CDR3 sequence: CASSPGGYEQYF. Written as DNA, the CDR3 is TGTGCCAGCAGCCCCGGGGGTTACGAGCAGTACTTC.

The chain couples TRBV18 to TRBJ1-1, with 7 bases aligning to TRBD1. CDR3 length: 12 residues. Germline CDR1 is KGHSH and CDR2 is LQKENI. With V trimmed by 5 bases and J by 5 bases, 2 bases remained unmatched. CDR3 bases: TGTGCCAGCTCAGAACAGGGGACTGAAGCTTTCTTT. It yields the protein CASSEQGTEAFF.

The V call is TRBV5-1, the J call TRBJ1-2, with TRBD1 as a possible D gene (5 bases). V was clipped by 4 bases and J by 6 bases, with 16 bases between them. The CDR3 spans 14 residues. The germline CDR1 and CDR2 sequences are SGHRS and YFSETQ. The CDR3 reads CASSNTGSEDGYTF. The CDR3, as DNA: TGCGCCAGCAGCAATACAGGTTCTGAGGATGGCTACACCTTC.

J is TRBJ1-5 and V is TRBV29-1; no definite D call. Germline values: CDR1 SQVTM, CDR2 ANQGSEA. The CDR3 length is 13 residues. V was pared by 4 bases and J by 3 bases, with 10 bases between. The CDR3 region is CSVAGELNQPQHF. CDR3 DNA: TGCAGCGTTGCCGGGGAACTCAATCAGCCCCAGCATTTT.

A note on this clone: The sample has other DNA sequences that encode this CDR3 too. The chain carries TRBV28 and TRBJ2-1; TRBD1 matches at 8 bases. V was clipped by 5 bases and J by 0 bases; unmatched bases: 3. This CDR3 comprises 15 residues. Germline V gene data show CDR1 as MDHEN and CDR2 as SYDVKM. The CDR3 spells CASSPTGGSYNEQFF. CDR3 nucleotide sequence: TGTGCCAGCAGTCCTACAGGGGGCTCCTACAATGAGCAGTTCTTC. Supplemented by reference TRBV28 and TRBJ2-1, the full variable domain reads DVKVTQSSRYLVKRTGEKVFLECVQDMDHENMFWYRQDPGLGLRLIYFSYDVKMKEKGDIPEGYSVSREKKERFSLILESASTNQTSMYLCASSPTGGSYNEQFFGPGTRLTVL.

CDR3 sequence: CASSQGLAGTSTDTQYF. The CDR3 DNA is TGTGCCAGCAGCCAAGGACTAGCGGGGACTAGCACAGATACGCAGTATTTT. The gene calls are TRBV7-2 and TRBJ2-3, with 12 bases aligning to TRBD2. With V trimmed by 5 bases and J by 0 bases, 6 bases remained unmatched. CDR3 size: 17 residues. The germline V gene has CDR1 SGHTA and CDR2 FQGNSA.

This clone was detected only a few times. The genes are TRBV5-1 and TRBJ1-2; D remains ambiguous. The CDR3 runs 15 residues. V lost 0 bases to trimming and J lost 0 bases, with 9 bases between them. In germline, CDR1 is SGHRS, CDR2 YFSETQ. Here the CDR3 DNA reads TGCGCCAGCAGCTTGGGGGGTGAGGCTAACTATGGCTACACCTTC. It encodes CASSLGGEANYGYTF.

The rearrangement uses TRBV6-6 and TRBJ2-7; TRBD2 agrees at 9 bases. Trimming took 5 bases from V and 3 from J; bases not matched to a gene: 11. The germline gives CDR1 MNHNY, CDR2 SVGAGI (reference sequence). This CDR3 contains 16 residues. CDR3 in amino acids: CASSPRGAGGVYEQYF. CDR3 nucleotide sequence: TGTGCCAGCAGTCCGAGGGGTGCGGGAGGGGTCTACGAGCAGTACTTC.

The rearrangement uses TRBV5-1 and TRBJ2-7; possible D gene TRBD2, 6 bases. The V end lost 2 bases, the J end lost 3 bases, and 9 bases lay between the germline ends. Per germline, CDR1 SGHRS and CDR2 YFSETQ. The CDR3 is 13 residues long. The chain's CDR3 is CASSFGGVYEQYF. CDR3 DNA: TGCGCCAGCAGCTTCGGGGGAGTCTACGAGCAGTACTTC.

The genes are TRBV12-3 or TRBV12-4 and TRBJ1-1, with D uncertain. V was clipped by 2 bases and J by 7 bases, with 8 bases between them. The CDR3 has 12 residues. The CDR3 coding sequence is TGTGCCAGCAGTTTACGACGGTATGAAGCTTTCTTT. Protein: CASSLRRYEAFF.

CDR3 nucleotides: TGTGCCACCAGCAGAGATAGGGGGACCTCAGACCCGTTTTTT. It specifies CATSRDRGTSDPFF. This chain links TRBV15 with TRBJ1-4; perhaps TRBD1 as D (6 bases). Germline CDR1 reads LNHNV; CDR2 reads YYDKDF (reference sequence). This CDR3 is 14 amino acids long. V lost 0 bases to trimming and J lost 16 bases, with 18 bases between them.

The chain links TRBV28 to TRBJ1-5; a weak D match, TRBD1 (6 bases). The CDR3 loop spans 16 amino acids. With 4 bases removed from V and 4 bases from J, the gap between germline ends came to 17 bases. Germline V gene data show CDR1 as MDHEN and CDR2 as SYDVKM. The CDR3 loop is CASSSLLRGGNQPQHF. The CDR3 DNA sequence: TGTGCCAGCAGTTCACTCCTCAGGGGAGGGAATCAGCCCCAGCATTTT.

The chain carries TRBV7-6 and TRBJ2-1, with no clear D. CDR1 and CDR2 from the germline V gene are SGHVS and FNYEAQ. CDR3 length: 15 residues. V dropped 5 bases and J dropped 4 bases, with 15 bases sitting between them. The CDR3 sequence is CASSPAGGRYNEQFF. CDR3 nucleotide sequence: TGTGCCAGCAGCCCCGCAGGTGGGCGGTACAATGAGCAGTTCTTC.

This clone turned up a few times. This chain links TRBV18 with TRBJ2-1, with 10 bases identical to TRBD2. The CDR3 covers 16 residues. Trimming cost V 4 bases and J 3 bases; bases outside gene matches: 6. From germline, CDR1 is KGHSH and CDR2 LQKENI. Written as DNA, the CDR3 is TGTGCCAGCTCACACGAAACTAGCGGGAACTACAATGAGCAGTTCTTC. Amino acid sequence: CASSHETSGNYNEQFF.

The V and J genes are TRBV9 and TRBJ1-1; D not resolved. CDR3 length equals 13 residues. Trimming cost V 6 bases and J 8 bases, with 17 bases left between them. Germline V gives CDR1 SGDLS, CDR2 YYNGEE. The CDR3, as DNA: TGTGCCAGCACCTCTACACCGGGTGTGGAAGCTTTCTTT. Translation gives CASTSTPGVEAFF.

This clone has a single count. The chain employs TRBV6-2 or TRBV6-3 and TRBJ2-7; D tentatively reads TRBD1 or TRBD2 (5 bases each). This CDR3 has 17 residues. The germline V gene has CDR1 MNHEY and CDR2 SVGEGT. V was cut by 2 bases and J by 2 bases, with 19 bases left in between. CDR3 sequence: CASSYGGSRGGAYEQYF. For the CDR3, the DNA is TGTGCCAGCAGTTACGGGGGATCTAGAGGCGGAGCCTACGAGCAGTACTTC.